This TCR beta chain was profiled in a study of blood T cells in healthy people across ages. This clonotype was detected only a few times. It was with a sample-barcoded 5' primer and a J-beta primer mix that a second PCR of roughly 6 to 12 cycles was run. TCRdb reprocessed the 5' RACE reads via MiXCR and lists one record per CDR3 protein. The sample shows about 1 million distinct CDR3 sequences, over 35% of them seen only once. Germline lookup yields CDR1 MNHEY and CDR2 SMNVEV (reference sequence). The CDR3 is made up of 13 amino acids. Source material: blood. The TCR sequence derives from a woman aged 55-70 years in good health. The chain has TRBV27 and TRBJ2-5; 7 bases agree with TRBD2. The J call may be mistaken, given a closer DNA end match to TRBJ2-7. The CDR3 DNA sequence: TGTGCCAGCAGTTTAGCGGGAGTCAACGAGCAGTACTTC. Residues: CASSLAGVNEQYF.